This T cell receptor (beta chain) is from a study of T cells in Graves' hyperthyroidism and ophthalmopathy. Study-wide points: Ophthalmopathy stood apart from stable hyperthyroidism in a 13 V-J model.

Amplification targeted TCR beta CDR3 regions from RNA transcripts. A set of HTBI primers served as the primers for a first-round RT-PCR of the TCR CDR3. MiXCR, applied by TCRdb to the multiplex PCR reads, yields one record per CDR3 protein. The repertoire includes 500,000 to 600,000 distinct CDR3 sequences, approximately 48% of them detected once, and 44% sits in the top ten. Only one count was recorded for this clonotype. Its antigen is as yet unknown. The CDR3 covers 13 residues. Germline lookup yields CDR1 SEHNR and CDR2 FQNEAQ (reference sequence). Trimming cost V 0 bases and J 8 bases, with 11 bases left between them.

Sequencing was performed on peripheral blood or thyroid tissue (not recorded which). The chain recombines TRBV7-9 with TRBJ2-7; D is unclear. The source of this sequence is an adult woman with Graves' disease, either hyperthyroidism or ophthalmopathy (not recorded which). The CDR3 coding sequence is TGTGCCAGCAGCTTAGCGAACCATCTAAAGCAGTACTTC. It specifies CASSLANHLKQYF.